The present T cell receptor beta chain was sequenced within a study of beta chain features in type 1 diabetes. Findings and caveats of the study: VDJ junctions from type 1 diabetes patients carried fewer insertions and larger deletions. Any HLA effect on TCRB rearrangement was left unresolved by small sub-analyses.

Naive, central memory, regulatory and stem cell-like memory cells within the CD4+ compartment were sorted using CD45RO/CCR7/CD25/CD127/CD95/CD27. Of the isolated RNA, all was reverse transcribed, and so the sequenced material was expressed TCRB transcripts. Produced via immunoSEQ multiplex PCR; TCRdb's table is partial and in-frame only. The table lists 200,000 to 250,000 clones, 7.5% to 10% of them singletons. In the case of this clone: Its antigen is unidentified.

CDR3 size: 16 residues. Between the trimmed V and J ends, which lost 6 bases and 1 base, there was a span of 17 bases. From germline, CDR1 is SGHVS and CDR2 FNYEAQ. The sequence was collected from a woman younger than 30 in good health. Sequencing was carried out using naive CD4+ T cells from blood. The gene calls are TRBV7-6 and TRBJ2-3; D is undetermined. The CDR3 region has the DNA TGTGCCAGCAGTCACAGCCCCCCGGCAGGCACAGATACGCAGTATTTT. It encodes CASSHSPPAGTDTQYF. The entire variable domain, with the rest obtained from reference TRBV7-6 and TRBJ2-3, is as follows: GAGVSQSPRYKVTKRGQDVALRCDPISGHVSLYWYRQALGQGPEFLTYFNYEAQQDKSGLPNDRFSAERPEGSISTLTIQRTEQRDSAMYRCASSHSPPAGTDTQYFGPGTRLTVL.